This T cell receptor (beta chain) was sequenced in a study of blood T cell repertoires in COVID-19. Turning to the study itself: Samples came from the United States, Italy and Spain, spanning acute and convalescent COVID-19. PBMCs, B-cell-depleted T cells, or T cells were the source of the cDNA or gDNA that made up the material.

The CDR3 totals 12 residues. Trimming took 8 bases from V and 0 from J, leaving 8 bases between them. Germline V lookup: CDR1 MDHEN, CDR2 SYDVKM. Per the authors' pipeline: Amplified reference gene primers provided the basis for estimating nucleated cell counts. TCRdb keeps only in-frame clones here, not all; method: immunoSEQ multiplex PCR. D and trimming come from the DNA, and the V and J calls and clone size come from that table. The table lists just under 300,000 clones, more than 75% of them singletons. Sequencing was performed on peripheral blood. The chain links TRBV28 to TRBJ2-7; D is possibly TRBD1 (6 bases). The receptor was isolated from a man in his sixties or seventies with acute or convalescent COVID-19. The CDR3 sequence is CASDRNSYEQYF. The CDR3 DNA reads as TGTGCCAGCGACAGGAACTCCTACGAGCAGTACTTC.